The 28 T cell receptor beta chains listed next were all sequenced from one sample in a study of regulatory T cells in long-lasting Graves disease. Stated time point: persistent/refractory GD, antithyroid drugs over 5 years with positive TRAb. The TCR library was made from RNA that had been extracted from PBMCs in TRIzol. iRepertoire HTBI primers and Arm-PCR of CDR3 regions built TCR beta libraries. TCRdb passed the multiplex PCR reads through MiXCR, listing each CDR3 protein once. The table includes approximately 440,000 distinct CDR3 sequences, 20% to 30% detected once. The source was peripheral blood mononuclear cells (PBMCs), collected when the disease was refractory, from a patient treated with antithyroid drugs. These receptors all stem from a female donor with Graves disease.

The chain has TRBV19 and TRBJ1-5; D is possibly TRBD1 (5 bases). This CDR3 has 15 residues. CDR1 and CDR2 (germline): LNHDA, SQIVND (reference sequence). Trimming removed 6 bases from V and 0 bases from J, with 12 bases in between. CDR3 sequence: CASRTTTGSNQPQHF. The DNA for the CDR3 is TGTGCCAGTAGAACCACAACAGGTAGCAATCAGCCCCAGCATTTT. The full variable domain, completed using reference TRBV19 and TRBJ1-5, is DGGITQSPKYLFRKEGQNVTLSCEQNLNHDAMYWYRQDPGQGLRLIYYSQIVNDFQKGDIAEGYSVSREKKESFPLTVTSAQKNPTAFYLCASRTTTGSNQPQHFGDGTRLSIL.

CDR3 region: CASSQRNTEAFF. DNA for the CDR3: TGCGCCAGCAGCCAAAGAAATACTGAAGCTTTCTTT. The rearrangement uses TRBV4-1 and TRBJ1-1; D not certain. V lost 2 bases, J lost 5 bases, and 6 bases lay in between. There are 12 residues in the CDR3. CDR1 is MGHRA, CDR2 YSYEKL, per germline.

The chain combines TRBV2 with TRBJ2-2, with D perhaps given as TRBD1 or TRBD2 (5 bases each). The germline V gene encodes CDR1 SNHLY and CDR2 FYNNEI. Deletions cut 8 bases from V and 7 bases from J, with 11 bases between. The CDR3 loop spans 12 amino acids. The CDR3 reads CASQGEIGELFF. DNA of the CDR3: TGTGCCAGCCAAGGGGAGATCGGGGAGCTGTTTTTT.

This clonotype was seen at least ten times. J is TRBJ1-4 and V is TRBV6-1; D may be TRBD1 (5 bases). This CDR3 spans 15 amino acids. Germline CDR1 MNHNS, CDR2 SASEGT. The germline V and J ends were trimmed by 2 bases and 4 bases, with 11 bases remaining between them. This chain's CDR3 is CASSEIGDGNEKLFF. Written as DNA, the CDR3 is TGTGCCAGCAGTGAAATCGGGGACGGTAATGAAAAACTGTTTTTT.

This clonotype was observed many times. A much more abundant neighbour one base away suggests this may be a read error. V gene TRBV3-1 combines with J gene TRBJ2-2, with D unclear. The CDR3 is made up of 12 amino acids. V dropped 5 bases and J dropped 2 bases, with 3 bases sitting between them. Germline CDR1 LGHDT, CDR2 YNNKEL (reference sequence). The CDR3 here is CASSFNTGELFF. CDR3 bases: TGTGCCAGCAGCTTTAACACCGGGGAGCTGTTTTTT.

J is TRBJ2-7 and V is TRBV7-2; D is unclear. Trimming cost V 1 base and J 6 bases, with 7 bases left between them. The CDR3 length is 12 residues. Per the germline V gene, CDR1 is SGHTA and CDR2 is FQGNSA. CDR3 protein: CASSLVQTEQYF. In DNA, the CDR3 is TGTGCCAGCAGCTTAGTGCAGACCGAGCAGTACTTC.

A remark on this clonotype: A much larger clone differs by one base, so this may be a read error. The gene calls are TRBV28 and TRBJ1-4; the D is unclear. V gave up 6 bases and J gave up 12 bases, with 20 bases separating them. The CDR3 is made up of 14 amino acids. Germline V gene sequence: CDR1 MDHEN, CDR2 SYDVKM. The DNA for the CDR3 is TGTGCCAGCAGATCCGGGATTCCAACCCGAGAACTGTTTTTT. This codes for CASRSGIPTRELFF.

The table lists this clonotype with a few counts. The rearrangement uses TRBV29-1 and TRBJ2-7, with 9 bases that match TRBD1. The CDR3 runs 18 residues. CDR1 and CDR2 (germline): SQVTM, ANQGSEA. Trimming at V came to 3 bases and at J to 4 bases, leaving 19 bases not matched to a gene. DNA for the CDR3: TGCAGCGTTGACCTATTGTCCCATAGGGGGACAGGGAGGTACGAGCAGTACTTC. Its translation is CSVDLLSHRGTGRYEQYF.

This clonotype was seen ten or more times. CDR3 amino acids: CASSLTTPDPSSYEQYF. For the CDR3, the DNA is TGTGCCAGCAGCTTAACTACACCGGACCCGAGCTCCTACGAGCAGTACTTC. The gene calls are TRBV7-9 and TRBJ2-7, with D hard to call. Trimming shortened V by 2 bases and J by 0 bases, and 17 bases separated the two germline ends. There are 17 residues in the CDR3. Germline CDR1 and CDR2: SEHNR and FQNEAQ (reference sequence).

This clonotype was seen only a few times. V and J are TRBV5-1 and TRBJ2-2; 12 bases are a match to TRBD2. V lost 0 bases, J lost 4 bases, and 13 bases stayed unmatched. The CDR3 spans 20 residues. From germline, CDR1 is SGHRS and CDR2 YFSETQ. As DNA, the CDR3 is TGCGCCAGCAGCTTGGCCGGATTCCGACTAGCGGGAGACGGCACCGGGGAGCTGTTTTTT. It specifies CASSLAGFRLAGDGTGELFF.

This clonotype was found a few times. The V and J genes are TRBV27 and TRBJ2-7, with a possible D match to TRBD2 (5 bases). CDR1 is MNHEY and CDR2 is SMNVEV in the germline V gene (reference sequence). CDR3 length equals 15 residues. V shed 3 bases and J shed 0 bases, with 12 bases lying between them. CDR3 coding DNA: TGTGCCAGCAGTTTCTCGGGGATAAGCTCCTACGAGCAGTACTTC. Amino acids: CASSFSGISSYEQYF.

The chain carries TRBV7-9 and TRBJ2-7; 9 bases line up with TRBD2. V trimming: 3 bases; J trimming: 6 bases; junction bases outside the gene matches: 3. The germline gives CDR1 SEHNR, CDR2 FQNEAQ (reference sequence). The CDR3 is 13 amino acids. The CDR3 here is CASSFGTSREQYF. The CDR3 nucleotides read TGTGCCAGCAGCTTCGGGACTAGCCGCGAGCAGTACTTC.

This chain joins TRBV6-2 or TRBV6-3 and TRBJ2-7, with TRBD1 matching 8 bases. The germline CDR1 and CDR2 sequences are MNHEY and SVGEGT. J gave up 3 bases and V 5 bases, and 6 bases lay outside the gene matches. The CDR3 is made up of 14 amino acids. The CDR3 nucleotides read TGTGCCAGCAGTGAAGGACAGGGAGGCTACGAGCAGTACTTC. It translates to CASSEGQGGYEQYF.

This sequence joins TRBV10-3 and TRBJ2-2; no clear D. Per the germline V gene, CDR1 is ENHRY and CDR2 is SYGVKD. CDR3 length: 11 amino acids. Trimming took off 7 bases at V and 7 bases at J, with 7 bases between the two ends. The CDR3 protein is CAINVGGELFF. CDR3 nucleotides: TGTGCCATCAACGTTGGCGGGGAGCTGTTTTTT.

This clonotype was detected ten times or more. J is TRBJ1-1 and V is TRBV20-1; weak D call: TRBD1 (5 bases). V lost 0 bases, J lost 2 bases, and 13 bases lay in between. Germline V CDR1 and CDR2: DFQATT, SNEGSKA (reference sequence). The CDR3 extends over 15 amino acids. As DNA, the CDR3 is TGCAGTGCTAGAGATGCCTACAGGACAAACACTGAAGCTTTCTTT. It specifies CSARDAYRTNTEAFF.

This sequence joins TRBV28 and TRBJ2-3, with D possibly being TRBD2 (5 bases). The CDR3 is 11 residues long. V was pared by 5 bases and J by 7 bases, with 7 bases between. The germline V gene encodes CDR1 MDHEN and CDR2 SYDVKM. CDR3 amino acids: CASSAGHTQYF. CDR3 in DNA: TGTGCCAGCAGTGCGGGTCATACGCAGTATTTT.

This clonotype appeared a few times. This sequence joins TRBV7-3 and TRBJ2-5, with TRBD2 as a possible D gene (5 bases). V was shortened by 2 bases and J by 5 bases, with 15 bases between the two germline ends. CDR1 is SGHTA and CDR2 is FQGTGA in the germline V gene. The CDR3 is 15 amino acids. The CDR3 DNA sequence: TGTGCCAGCAGCTTACGGTTGGCGGACTGGGAGACCCAGTACTTC. Its protein product is CASSLRLADWETQYF.

On this clonotype itself: This may come from a read error, since a much larger clone is one base off. This rearrangement joins TRBV6-2 or TRBV6-3 to TRBJ2-2; tentatively, D is TRBD2 (6 bases). The CDR3 is 17 residues long. In germline, CDR1 is MNHEY, CDR2 SVGEGT. This CDR3 is CVSSEYMSGDLTGELFF. The CDR3 nucleotides are TGTGTCAGCAGTGAATATATGTCGGGGGACCTAACCGGGGAGCTGTTTTTT.

In this sample, this clonotype turned up many times. The V and J genes are TRBV28 and TRBJ2-6; the D gene is possibly TRBD2 (6 bases). V was clipped by 6 bases and J by 2 bases, with 11 bases between them. The CDR3 has 15 amino acids. Germline V gene data show CDR1 as MDHEN and CDR2 as SYDVKM. The CDR3 sequence is CASRPWGAGANVLTF. The DNA of the CDR3 is TGTGCCAGCAGGCCGTGGGGGGCTGGGGCCAACGTCCTGACTTTC.

This clonotype has a handful of counts. This sequence joins TRBV6-2 or TRBV6-3 and TRBJ1-5; 8 bases line up with TRBD1. Trimming at V came to 5 bases and at J to 0 bases, leaving 3 bases not matched to a gene. The length of the CDR3 is 15 residues. Germline V lookup: CDR1 MNHEY, CDR2 SVGEGT. The CDR3 loop is CASSLTGVSNQPQHF. CDR3 DNA sequence: TGTGCCAGCAGTCTGACAGGGGTTAGCAATCAGCCCCAGCATTTT.

This clonotype showed up just a few times. J is TRBJ1-1 and V is TRBV20-1, with D uncertain. The CDR3 is 14 residues long. V was trimmed by 6 bases and J by 0 bases, leaving 14 bases between them. The germline V gene encodes CDR1 DFQATT and CDR2 SNEGSKA (reference sequence). CDR3 residues: CSAPLQFMNTEAFF. The CDR3 nucleotides read TGCAGTGCCCCCCTGCAGTTCATGAACACTGAAGCTTTCTTT.

J is TRBJ1-2 and V is TRBV6-4, with 8 bases lining up with TRBD1. CDR3 size: 15 residues. V was clipped by 4 bases and J by 2 bases; unmatched bases: 6. The germline CDR1 and CDR2 sequences are MRHNA and SNTAGT. CDR3 nucleotide sequence: TGTGCCAGCAGTGTAGAGACAGGGGCCAACTATGGCTACACCTTC. Its translation: CASSVETGANYGYTF.

The genes are TRBV19 and TRBJ1-4, with 8 nucleotides matching TRBD1. V lost 7 bases and J lost 11; bases outside the gene matches: 12. The CDR3 is 14 residues long. Per the germline V gene, CDR1 is LNHDA and CDR2 is SQIVND (reference sequence). The CDR3 loop is CASKTRGRAEKLFF. The CDR3 DNA sequence: TGTGCCAGTAAAACCAGGGGGCGAGCTGAGAAACTGTTTTTT.

This clonotype was detected many times. The chain is built from TRBV7-2 and TRBJ1-1; D not resolved. The CDR3 loop spans 12 amino acids. CDR1 and CDR2 from the germline V gene are SGHTA and FQGNSA. Trimming took 2 bases from V and 5 from J, leaving 6 bases between them. This CDR3 is CASSLWRTEAFF. DNA for the CDR3: TGTGCCAGCAGCTTATGGCGGACTGAAGCTTTCTTT.

V gene TRBV9 combines with J gene TRBJ2-7; tentative D call: TRBD1 (5 bases). Looked up from germline, CDR1 is SGDLS and CDR2 is YYNGEE. The CDR3 runs 18 residues. V was shortened by 0 bases and J by 3 bases, with 22 bases between the two germline ends. In nucleotides, the CDR3 is TGTGCCAGCAGCGTAGGTGCCTCTCAAGGGGCGAGCGTCTACGAGCAGTACTTC. Protein: CASSVGASQGASVYEQYF. The full variable domain, in which reference TRBV9 and TRBJ2-7 provide the parts outside the CDR3, is DSGVTQTPKHLITATGQRVTLRCSPRSGDLSVYWYQQSLDQGLQFLIQYYNGEERAKGNILERFSAQQFPDLHSELNLSSLELGDSALYFCASSVGASQGASVYEQYFGPGTRLTVT.

Regarding this clonotype: A read error is possible here, since a much larger clone lies one base away. This CDR3 fails to terminate in the conserved phenylalanine or tryptophan, so it likely reflects a read error. The gene calls are TRBV7-2 and TRBJ1-1, with D hard to call. The V and J ends lost 0 bases and 1 base respectively, with 6 bases between them. The germline gives CDR1 SGHTA, CDR2 FQGNSA. The CDR3 is 14 residues long. The CDR3 loop reads CASSLAPANTEAFI. CDR3 nucleotides: TGTGCCAGCAGCTTAGCGCCCGCGAACACTGAAGCTTTCATT.

This clonotype has more than one count but fewer than ten. This chain connects TRBV7-2 to TRBJ1-1; the D gene is possibly TRBD1 (6 bases). V shed 5 bases and J shed 1 base, with 17 bases lying between them. CDR1 and CDR2 from the germline V gene are SGHTA and FQGNSA. This CDR3 region has 16 residues. CDR3 sequence (DNA): TGTGCCAGCAGCCGTCCGGACAGCCGTCCGAACACTGAAGCTTTCTTT. It specifies CASSRPDSRPNTEAFF.

This clonotype has only one observation. The V and J genes are TRBV4-1 and TRBJ2-5; no definite D call. There are 15 residues in the CDR3. CDR1 is MGHRA, CDR2 YSYEKL, per germline. V was cut by 0 bases and J by 2 bases, with 10 bases left in between. CDR3 DNA: TGCGCCAGCAGCCAAGAAGGAGAAAGACAAGAGACCCAGTACTTC. It yields the protein CASSQEGERQETQYF.